The 28 T cell receptor beta chains given below trace back to one sample, sequenced in a study of blood T cell repertoires in COVID-19. The protocol was immunoSEQ multiplex PCR, while the TCRdb copy is restricted to in-frame clones and leaves out a portion. The table has some 47,000 clones, just over 90% seen once. Material: peripheral blood. The receptors originated from a man in his 70s with acute or convalescent COVID-19.

The chain is built from TRBV19 and TRBJ2-1; TRBD2 agrees at 10 bases. This CDR3 comprises 16 residues. Germline trimming cut 5 bases from V and 9 bases from J; bases unmatched to any gene: 13. The V gene's germline CDR1 is LNHDA and CDR2 SQIVND (reference sequence). CDR3 nucleotides: TGTGCCAGTAGTCCCCTGGGTAGCGGGGGGCGGGGTGAGCAGTTCTTC. Translation gives CASSPLGSGGRGEQFF.

As regards this clone: One junction end disagrees with the germline gene, perhaps due to a read error. This chain joins TRBV11-2 and TRBJ1-2; D is undetermined. This CDR3 spans 11 amino acids. Germline V gene sequence: CDR1 SGHAT, CDR2 FQNNGV. The CDR3 loop is CASSLEDRGAF. The CDR3 DNA follows: TGTGCCAGCAGCTTAGAAGACCGAGGAGCCTTC.

The gene calls are TRBV7-9 and TRBJ2-7; D gene ambiguous. CDR3 length equals 14 residues. CDR1 and CDR2 from the germline V gene are SEHNR and FQNEAQ (reference sequence). The V end lost 1 base, the J end lost 3 bases, and 10 bases lay between the germline ends. Here the CDR3 DNA reads TGTGCCAGCAGCTTAGATGGCGGAAGCTACGAGCAGTACTTC. It specifies CASSLDGGSYEQYF. The whole variable domain, filled in from reference TRBV7-9 and TRBJ2-7, reads DTGVSQNPRHKITKRGQNVTFRCDPISEHNRLYWYRQTLGQGPEFLTYFQNEAQLEKSRLLSDRFSAERPKGSFSTLEIQRTEQGDSAMYLCASSLDGGSYEQYFGPGTRLTVT.

A single count supports this clone. The gene calls are TRBV11-3 and TRBJ2-5, with 7 bases matching TRBD1. The ends lost 5 bases at V and 5 bases at J; junction bases unmatched: 11. Germline V CDR1 and CDR2: SGHNT, YENEEA. The CDR3 runs 15 residues. CDR3 bases: TGTGCCAGCAGCCGAACAGGGGCAGGGGTGGAGACCCAGTACTTC. As protein: CASSRTGAGVETQYF.

J is TRBJ2-2 and V is TRBV6-2 or TRBV6-3; 13 bases are shared with TRBD2. CDR1 is MNHEY, CDR2 SVGEGT, per germline. J was trimmed by 2 bases and V by 2 bases; bases with no gene match: 11. The CDR3 covers 20 residues. CDR3 coding DNA: TGTGCCAGCAGTTACCCTCGGACTAGCGGGGGACCTCATAACACCGGGGAGCTGTTTTTT. It codes for CASSYPRTSGGPHNTGELFF.

The chain carries TRBV19 and TRBJ2-2; D gene unclear. V was trimmed by 3 bases and J by 3 bases, leaving 8 bases between them. Germline CDR1 LNHDA, CDR2 SQIVND (reference sequence). The CDR3 is made up of 14 amino acids. The CDR3 reads CASSMGRYTGELFF. As DNA, the CDR3 is TGTGCCAGTAGTATGGGCCGGTACACCGGGGAGCTGTTTTTT. The complete variable domain, with remaining parts taken from reference TRBV19 and TRBJ2-2, reads DGGITQSPKYLFRKEGQNVTLSCEQNLNHDAMYWYRQDPGQGLRLIYYSQIVNDFQKGDIAEGYSVSREKKESFPLTVTSAQKNPTAFYLCASSMGRYTGELFFGEGSRLTVL.

The chain employs TRBV29-1 and TRBJ1-5; D ambiguous. The CDR3 consists of 13 residues. The ends were cut back, 4 bases at V and 3 bases at J, with 10 bases in the middle. Germline V gene data show CDR1 as SQVTM and CDR2 as ANQGSEA. CDR3 sequence: CSVASSPNQPQHF. CDR3 in DNA: TGCAGCGTTGCGTCGAGTCCCAATCAGCCCCAGCATTTT.

The chain combines TRBV11-2 with TRBJ2-1; 11 bases agree with TRBD1. V lost 5 bases to trimming and J lost 7 bases; unmatched junction nucleotides: 1. This CDR3 contains 13 residues. Germline V gene lookup returns CDR1 SGHAT and CDR2 FQNNGV. Here the CDR3 DNA reads TGTGCCAGCAGCCGGGACAGGGGGAATGAGCAGTTCTTC. Protein sequence: CASSRDRGNEQFF.

This rearrangement joins TRBV9 to TRBJ1-1; 9 bases agree with TRBD1. The V and J ends lost 0 bases and 7 bases, in that order; junction bases with no gene match: 1. The CDR3 runs 13 residues. Per the germline V gene, CDR1 is SGDLS and CDR2 is YYNGEE. The DNA for the CDR3 is TGTGCCAGCAGCGTAGGACAGGGGGGTGAAGCTTTCTTT. Translated: CASSVGQGGEAFF. The whole variable domain, remainder taken from reference TRBV9 and TRBJ1-1, is DSGVTQTPKHLITATGQRVTLRCSPRSGDLSVYWYQQSLDQGLQFLIQYYNGEERAKGNILERFSAQQFPDLHSELNLSSLELGDSALYFCASSVGQGGEAFFGQGTRLTVV.

With respect to this clone: The sample contains more than one DNA sequence encoding this CDR3. The chain uses TRBV27 and TRBJ2-1, with no clear D. CDR1 MNHEY and CDR2 SMNVEV come from the germline V gene (reference sequence). Between the trimmed V and J ends, which lost 2 bases and 0 bases, there was a span of 8 bases. CDR3 size: 15 residues. The CDR3 DNA follows: TGTGCCAGCAGTTTAACGGGTTCCTCCTACAATGAGCAGTTCTTC. Encoded protein: CASSLTGSSYNEQFF.

The chain employs TRBV7-6 and TRBJ1-5; 10 bases are a match to TRBD1. J was trimmed by 7 bases and V by 5 bases; bases with no gene match: 8. Germline V gene data show CDR1 as SGHVS and CDR2 as FNYEAQ. The CDR3 spans 15 residues. The CDR3 region has the DNA TGTGCCAGCAGCGCAGTCTGGGGACAGGGGCAGCCCCAGCATTTT. This codes for CASSAVWGQGQPQHF. The full variable domain, rest sourced from reference TRBV7-6 and TRBJ1-5, is GAGVSQSPRYKVTKRGQDVALRCDPISGHVSLYWYRQALGQGPEFLTYFNYEAQQDKSGLPNDRFSAERPEGSISTLTIQRTEQRDSAMYRCASSAVWGQGQPQHFGDGTRLSIL.

V is TRBV28 and J is TRBJ1-5, with D possibly being TRBD1 (6 bases). This CDR3 region has 14 residues. V was cut by 5 bases and J by 10 bases, with 18 bases left in between. Germline V lookup: CDR1 MDHEN, CDR2 SYDVKM. The CDR3 DNA reads TGTGCCAGCAGTAGGGACACGTCTACCCCCCCCCAGCATTTT. Translating gives CASSRDTSTPPQHF.

This chain links TRBV30 with TRBJ2-5, with D possibly being TRBD1 (5 bases). The CDR3 runs 12 residues. With 3 bases removed from V and 4 bases from J, the gap between germline ends came to 9 bases. Germline V gene lookup returns CDR1 GTSNPN and CDR2 SVGIG (reference sequence). The CDR3 is CAWRQESETQYF. CDR3 sequence (DNA): TGTGCCTGGAGACAGGAGTCAGAGACCCAGTACTTC.

As regards this clone: One junction end does not reproduce the germline sequence, and a read error may be involved. In DNA, the CDR3 is TGTGCCAGCAGCCTAACCTCAGGCGACGCGGGGGAAGCTTTCTTT. Translation: CASSLTSGDAGEAFF. The J gene is TRBJ1-1, the V gene TRBV7-3; D remains unclear. The CDR3 spans 15 residues. Germline V gene data show CDR1 as SGHTA and CDR2 as FQGTGA. The variable domain in full, completed from reference TRBV7-3 and TRBJ1-1, reads GAGVSQTPSNKVTEKGKYVELRCDPISGHTALYWYRQSLGQGPEFLIYFQGTGAADDSGLPNDRFFAVRPEGSVSTLKIQRTERGDSAVYLCASSLTSGDAGEAFFGQGTRLTVV.

V and J are TRBV18 and TRBJ2-7; 10 bases fit TRBD1. The germline CDR1 and CDR2 sequences are KGHSH and LQKENI. J was trimmed by 4 bases and V by 4 bases; bases with no gene match: 4. This CDR3 is 14 amino acids long. The CDR3 DNA follows: TGTGCCAGCTCACAACGGGACAGGGGATACGAGCAGTACTTC. It translates to CASSQRDRGYEQYF.

The J gene is TRBJ1-2, the V gene TRBV27; D is perhaps TRBD1 (5 bases). Trimming shortened V by 5 bases and J by 4 bases, and 14 bases separated the two germline ends. Looked up from germline, CDR1 is MNHEY and CDR2 is SMNVEV (reference sequence). The CDR3 totals 14 residues. The CDR3 DNA reads TGTGCCAGCAGTCCGGGACTTTCAGGCTATGGCTACACCTTC. Its protein product is CASSPGLSGYGYTF.

The chain uses TRBV30 and TRBJ1-3; 8 nucleotides agree with TRBD1. Germline loops: CDR1 GTSNPN, CDR2 SVGIG (reference sequence). This CDR3 has 13 amino acids. Trimming took 3 bases from V and 4 from J; bases not matched to a gene: 2. The CDR3 region is CAWRRQGGNTIYF. Written as DNA, the CDR3 is TGTGCCTGGAGAAGACAGGGGGGAAACACCATATATTTT.

The CDR3 sequence is CASSLRQNGYTF. The CDR3 DNA sequence: TGTGCCAGCAGCCTACGACAGAATGGCTACACCTTC. This rearrangement joins TRBV9 to TRBJ1-2, with D possibly TRBD1 on 5 matching bases. CDR3 length: 12 amino acids. The V end was cut by 4 bases, the J end by 6 bases, with 10 bases between. Looked up from germline, CDR1 is SGDLS and CDR2 is YYNGEE. The full variable domain, with the rest looked up from reference TRBV9 and TRBJ1-2, is DSGVTQTPKHLITATGQRVTLRCSPRSGDLSVYWYQQSLDQGLQFLIQYYNGEERAKGNILERFSAQQFPDLHSELNLSSLELGDSALYFCASSLRQNGYTFGSGTRLTVV.

The genes are TRBV29-1 and TRBJ2-1, with 9 bases aligning to TRBD1. CDR1 and CDR2 from the germline V gene are SQVTM and ANQGSEA. This CDR3 region has 13 residues. The junction had 1 base not matched to a gene; V was cut back by 3 bases and J by 4 bases. Here the CDR3 DNA reads TGCAGCGTTGAGACAGGGGGGTACAATGAGCAGTTCTTC. Translating it yields CSVETGGYNEQFF.

The CDR3 bases are TGTGCCAGCAGTTACTCGACTAGGTTCGGGCAGTACTTC. Amino acids: CASSYSTRFGQYF. This sequence joins TRBV6-5 and TRBJ2-7; maybe TRBD2 (6 bases). Germline V gene lookup returns CDR1 MNHEY and CDR2 SVGAGI. CDR3 size: 13 residues. Trimming stripped 0 bases from V and 9 bases from J, with 12 bases between.

The rearrangement uses TRBV3-1 (or the pseudogene TRBV3-2) and TRBJ1-6; D is possibly TRBD1 (6 bases). CDR1 is LGHDT, CDR2 YNNKEL, per germline (reference sequence). The CDR3 spans 15 residues. V gave up 3 bases and J gave up 7 bases, with 13 bases separating them. DNA for the CDR3: TGTGCCAGCAGCCACAGGGACATTGGGAATTCACCCCTCCACTTT. This sequence encodes CASSHRDIGNSPLHF.

The V and J genes are TRBV27 and TRBJ2-7; D not certain. The CDR3 runs 14 residues. CDR1 is MNHEY, CDR2 SMNVEV, per germline (reference sequence). The ends were cut back, 7 bases at V and 2 bases at J, with 15 bases in the middle. The CDR3 here is CASTSAGTTYEQYF. CDR3 nucleotide sequence: TGTGCCAGCACCTCGGCAGGAACGACCTACGAGCAGTACTTC.

CDR3 residues: CASSFRAGNGYTF. The CDR3 nucleotides are TGTGCCAGCAGTTTTAGGGCAGGGAATGGCTACACCTTC. The J gene is TRBJ1-2, the V gene TRBV12-3 or TRBV12-4; tentative D call: TRBD1 (5 bases). The CDR3 is made up of 13 amino acids. The V gene lost 3 bases and the J gene lost 6 bases, with 11 bases spanning the gap.

This sequence joins TRBV7-9 and TRBJ1-3, with 10 bases fitting TRBD1. CDR1 is SEHNR and CDR2 is FQNEAQ in the germline V gene (reference sequence). Unmatched junction bases numbered 5, after V lost 5 bases and J lost 4 bases. This CDR3 region has 15 residues. The CDR3 sequence: CASSVGQGTGNTIYF. The CDR3 DNA reads as TGTGCCAGCAGCGTGGGACAGGGGACAGGAAACACCATATATTTT. The full variable domain, with the rest looked up from reference TRBV7-9 and TRBJ1-3, is DTGVSQNPRHKITKRGQNVTFRCDPISEHNRLYWYRQTLGQGPEFLTYFQNEAQLEKSRLLSDRFSAERPKGSFSTLEIQRTEQGDSAMYLCASSVGQGTGNTIYFGEGSWLTVV.

This clone is a singleton in its sample. The sample has other DNA sequences that encode this CDR3 too. This rearrangement joins TRBV11-2 to TRBJ1-3, with a weak D call TRBD1 (5 bases). The V gene's germline CDR1 is SGHAT and CDR2 FQNNGV. There are 14 residues in the CDR3. V dropped 5 bases and J dropped 0 bases, with 8 bases sitting between them. The CDR3: CASSPGGSGNTIYF. The CDR3 bases are TGTGCCAGCAGCCCGGGGGGCTCTGGAAACACCATATATTTT.

V gene TRBV12-5 combines with J gene TRBJ1-1; no clear D gene. The V gene lost 5 bases and the J gene lost 7 bases, with 11 bases spanning the gap. CDR3 size: 12 residues. Germline values: CDR1 LGHNT, CDR2 FRNRAP. CDR3 coding DNA: TGTGCTAGTGGTGCCCGGGAAGGTGAAGCTTTCTTT. It codes for CASGAREGEAFF.

This rearrangement joins TRBV5-8 to TRBJ2-6, with D perhaps TRBD1 (6 bases). CDR1 SGHTS and CDR2 YDEGEE come from the germline V gene. The V end was cut by 4 bases, the J end by 3 bases, with 11 bases between. This CDR3 contains 15 residues. The CDR3 bases are TGTGCCAGCAGCCCAGGGGCGCTTGGGGCCAACGTCCTGACTTTC. Protein product: CASSPGALGANVLTF.

The J gene is TRBJ1-5, the V gene TRBV7-9; tentative D call: TRBD1 (5 bases). Trimming removed 5 bases from V and 9 bases from J, with 17 bases in between. Germline V gene data show CDR1 as SEHNR and CDR2 as FQNEAQ (reference sequence). There are 14 residues in the CDR3. The CDR3 DNA reads TGTGCCAGCAGCCCCGACAGCGACCTCTCGCCCCAGCATTTT. Protein: CASSPDSDLSPQHF.